This T cell receptor beta chain was recorded in a study of cytomegalovirus exposure and HLA in healthy donors. Study-level findings and limits: Fewer N-insertions (relative to the roughly 700-donor mean) were reportedly seen in an Asian-associated ancestry cluster in a later analysis. Association of a missense DCLRE1C variant with TCR beta V- and J-gene trimming was reported in a later analysis.

Per germline, CDR1 SGHRS and CDR2 YFSETQ. Between the trimmed V and J ends, which lost 0 bases and 4 bases, there was a span of 11 bases. CDR3 length: 16 amino acids. This PCR relied on a set of 60 Vbeta primers and 13 Jbeta primers. TCRdb's copy holds only in-frame clones and misses some; the assay was immunoSEQ multiplex PCR. This table holds about 94,000 clones, roughly 80% found once. Details on this clone: Its antigen remains unidentified.

The chain links TRBV5-1 to TRBJ1-6; no definite D call. Sequencing was done on a sample of PBMCs. The TCR comes from a man aged 40-49 years in good health and CMV-seropositive. DNA for the CDR3: TGCGCCAGCAGCTTGGCAGGCAGCAAGTATAATTCACCCCTCCACTTT. It translates to CASSLAGSKYNSPLHF.